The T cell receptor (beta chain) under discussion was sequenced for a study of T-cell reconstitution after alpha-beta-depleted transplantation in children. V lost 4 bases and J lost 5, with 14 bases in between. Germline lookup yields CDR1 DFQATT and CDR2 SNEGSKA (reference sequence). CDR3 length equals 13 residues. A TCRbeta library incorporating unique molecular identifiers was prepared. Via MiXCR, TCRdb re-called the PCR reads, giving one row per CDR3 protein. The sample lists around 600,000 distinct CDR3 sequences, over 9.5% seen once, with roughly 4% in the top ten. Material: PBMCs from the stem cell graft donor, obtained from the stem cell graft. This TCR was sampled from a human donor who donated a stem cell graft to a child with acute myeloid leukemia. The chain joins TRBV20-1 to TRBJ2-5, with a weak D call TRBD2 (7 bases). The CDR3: CSAKGGSGETQYF. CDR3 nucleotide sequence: TGCAGTGCTAAGGGGGGTAGCGGGGAGACCCAGTACTTC.